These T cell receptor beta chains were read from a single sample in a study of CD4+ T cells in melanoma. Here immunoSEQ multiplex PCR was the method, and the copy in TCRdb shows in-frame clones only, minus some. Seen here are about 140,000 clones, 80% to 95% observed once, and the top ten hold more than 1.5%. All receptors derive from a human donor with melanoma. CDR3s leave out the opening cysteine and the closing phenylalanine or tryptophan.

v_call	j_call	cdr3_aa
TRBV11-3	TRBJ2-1	ASSLSQGHNEQF
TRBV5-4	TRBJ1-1	ASSFGTLNTEAF
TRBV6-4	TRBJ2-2	ASSEGSGGRWTGELF
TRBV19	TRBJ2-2	ASSIWGDTGELF
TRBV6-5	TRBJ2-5	ASSYGGGVQETQY
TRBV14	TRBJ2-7	ASSPRGQGLSSYEQY
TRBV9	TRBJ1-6	ASSGGGSSYNSPLH
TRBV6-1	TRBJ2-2	ASSRDRATGELF
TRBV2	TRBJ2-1	ASSPGSAYNEQF
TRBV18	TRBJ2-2	ASSSITGELF
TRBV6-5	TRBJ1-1	ASSYSRHLNTEAF
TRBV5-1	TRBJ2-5	ASSPGLANIQETQY
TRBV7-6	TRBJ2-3	ASRIGQESTDTQY
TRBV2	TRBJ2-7	ARSGTLGYEQY
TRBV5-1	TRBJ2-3	ASKAGGPDTQY
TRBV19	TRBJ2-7	ASSSQAGTVDRQY
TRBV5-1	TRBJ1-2	ASSASTGGNEGYT
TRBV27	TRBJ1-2	ASSLARGFYGYT